This T cell receptor (beta chain) is from a study of CD8 T cells in Susac syndrome. Study overall: When blood was drawn, patients with Susac syndrome were on intravenous immunoglobulin alone, on corticosteroids, or therapy-naive.

V lost 2 bases and J 0 bases, leaving 8 bases between the germline ends. The CDR3 sequence is 15 residues long. Per germline, CDR1 MNHEY and CDR2 SVGEGT. RNA, at about 0.45 to 1 ug, was reverse transcribed with random hexamers. TCRdb analysed the immunoSEQ multiplex PCR reads with MiXCR anew, one entry per CDR3 protein. This sample has some 170,000 distinct CDR3 sequences, with roughly 94% found just once. The TCR was taken from a human donor with Susac syndrome. The chain employs TRBV6-2 or TRBV6-3 and TRBJ2-1; D not resolved. The sample comprised CD4+ T cells from PBMCs. The CDR3 DNA reads TGTGCCAGCAGTTACGACACCTTCTCCTACAATGAGCAGTTCTTC. It encodes CASSYDTFSYNEQFF.